This is a list of T cell receptor beta chains from one sample in a study of graft-versus-host responses after intestinal transplantation. This table comes from immunoSEQ multiplex PCR, and its TCRdb copy is limited to in-frame clones, with some not included. The sample has approximately 120,000 clones; about 92% are singletons. Their antigen targets remain unknown. This sample comprised unstimulated CD4+ T cells sorted from spleen or lymph node cells, obtained before intestinal transplant. The source is a human donor who received an intestinal transplant. The conserved cysteine and the conserved F or W are not part of the CDR3 here. Part of the rows lack a size; the others show once, few, many or a class for expanded clones.

v_call cdr3_length clone_size cdr3_aa
TRBV5-1 13 - ASSLLTGTNEKLF
TRBV6-8 13 - TSTHGGPPTYEQY
TRBV29-1 13 - SVGVGKRSYNEQF
TRBV19 12 - ASTPGRTDYGYT
TRBV6-6 12 - ASSYTGDIYGYT
TRBV5-7 12 - ASSSTSGTDTQY
TRBV29-1 10 - SAPGSTGELF
TRBV19 11 - ASSMGGYTEAF
TRBV5-1 14 - ASSFDRAGSNQPQH
TRBV10-1 14 once ASSESRGGGQETQY
TRBV19 12 - ASSIRDRGAPLH
TRBV5-1 14 - ASSLLGVPSTDTQY
TRBV5-1 13 once ASSTGTATTDTQY
TRBV1 14 once TSSQVGRGVTYEQY
TRBV7-9 12 few ASSLFALAEEQY
TRBV5-6 13 - ASSLGQGVFYGYT
TRBV10-1 12 - ASSESRNQETQY
TRBV4-1 11 once ASSQSIPETQY
TRBV5-1 13 - ASSFIAGEGREAF
TRBV29-1 12 - STRDRGSYNEQF
TRBV4-2 14 - ASSPRTSANTDTQY
TRBV4-1 12 - ASSPPTGLETQY
TRBV10-1 13 once ASRSGTGEVNEQF
TRBV5-4 13 - ASSPRGGDNYEQY
TRBV7-9 15 - ASSEMIASNANYGYT
TRBV7-8 14 once ASSLRRDSLNTEAF
TRBV4-2 11 - ASSLGRQETQY
TRBV5-1 11 once ASSLGGGETQY
TRBV10-3 13 - AISESYLGANGYT
TRBV7-6 13 - ASSLRQATGNTIY
TRBV30 13 - AWSVVGLMNTEAF
TRBV10-1 12 - ASSDRGSGNTIY
TRBV5-5 10 - ASSFNNEKLF
TRBV6-5 14 - ASSYSVSGGVYEQY
TRBV19 14 - ASSRRYPPYNSPLH
TRBV2 13 - ASSEQAGTYNEQF
TRBV2 17 - ASSEFLGGTGFNTGELF
TRBV6-6 13 - ASSYNRDRRTAQY
TRBV6-1 11 - ASSEIPASPQH
TRBV13 11 - ASRTGQDTEAF
TRBV21-1 10 few ASIAGSYEQY
TRBV7-8 12 - ASSWTGEGVPQH
TRBV19 11 once ASSIQGGEKLF
TRBV6-1 13 - ASSEVSGASVTQY
TRBV7-2 10 few ASSLGVQPQH
TRBV6-5 11 - ASSLNRGREQY
TRBV7-8 14 - ASTDGSRTGKYEQY
TRBV19 14 - ASSIGLLRGNQPQH
TRBV5-1 15 - ASSLEGHSRALDGYT
TRBV11-2 12 once ASSPSGGSYEQY
TRBV13 13 - ASSPVAGVYNEQF
TRBV19 13 - ASSIDRDRAYEQY
TRBV9 15 - ASSPRSAGAGEETQY
TRBV7-2 11 - ASSLNKQETQY
TRBV2 20 once ASSEALPLPGQGGESNEKLF